One and the same sample provided the 25 T cell receptor beta chains below, sequenced in a study of CD8 T cells in Susac syndrome. RNA amounts of roughly 0.5 to 1 ug underwent reverse transcription with random hexamers. TCRdb recomputed calls from the immunoSEQ multiplex PCR reads with MiXCR, one row per CDR3 protein. Altogether about 180,000 distinct CDR3 sequences are present, 85% to 95% being singletons, with the ten largest covering 0.15% to 0.2%. Sequencing used CD8+ T cells from PBMCs. Source of these receptors: a human donor with multiple sclerosis.

This chain links TRBV20-1 with TRBJ1-1; D is uncertain. Germline V gene sequence: CDR1 DFQATT, CDR2 SNEGSKA (reference sequence). This CDR3 contains 13 residues. V was shortened by 0 bases and J by 12 bases, with 17 bases between the two germline ends. CDR3 sequence: CSARDIQEGLTFF. CDR3 bases: TGCAGTGCTAGAGATATCCAGGAGGGATTGACTTTCTTT.

This clonotype was recorded only once. V and J are TRBV14 and TRBJ1-4; D not certain. CDR1 SGHDN and CDR2 FVKESK come from the germline V gene. V was clipped by 3 bases and J by 2 bases, with 10 bases between them. This CDR3 is 15 amino acids long. CDR3 residues: CASSHLQFTNEKLFF. The CDR3 nucleotides read TGTGCCAGCAGCCACCTACAGTTCACTAATGAAAAACTGTTTTTT.

J is TRBJ1-2 and V is TRBV28; 7 nucleotides agree with TRBD1. The germline CDR1 and CDR2 sequences are MDHEN and SYDVKM. V lost 5 bases, J lost 6 bases, and 9 bases stayed unmatched. There are 14 residues in the CDR3. DNA for the CDR3: TGTGCCAGCAGTCCCGACAGGGTCGAACATGGCTACACCTTC. It translates to CASSPDRVEHGYTF.

This clonotype was seen a few times. This chain uses TRBV3-1 with TRBJ2-3, with D possibly being TRBD2 (6 bases). Between the trimmed V and J ends, which lost 3 bases and 4 bases, there was a span of 11 bases. CDR3 size: 14 residues. Germline CDR1 reads LGHDT; CDR2 reads YNNKEL (reference sequence). Written as DNA, the CDR3 is TGTGCCAGCAGCCAGGGGACGGGGGCAGATACGCAGTATTTT. Encoded protein: CASSQGTGADTQYF.

The chain couples TRBV7-3 to TRBJ2-3, with D hard to call. The V and J ends lost 0 bases and 5 bases respectively, with 6 bases between them. Germline CDR1 is SGHTA and CDR2 is FQGTGA. The length of the CDR3 is 13 residues. CDR3 DNA: TGTGCCAGCAGCTTAACGTTTCTAGATACGCAGTATTTT. Translated: CASSLTFLDTQYF.

The genes are TRBV29-1 and TRBJ2-1; TRBD2 aligns across 7 bases. J lost 3 bases, V lost 6 bases, and 5 bases had no gene match. The length of the CDR3 is 13 residues. Looked up from germline, CDR1 is SQVTM and CDR2 is ANQGSEA. The CDR3 loop reads CSVRLADYNEQFF. The CDR3 coding sequence is TGCAGCGTCCGACTAGCTGACTACAATGAGCAGTTCTTC.

The chain combines TRBV7-9 with TRBJ2-7; maybe TRBD2 (6 bases). The V end was cut by 6 bases, the J end by 3 bases, with 15 bases between. This CDR3 has 14 residues. Per germline, CDR1 SEHNR and CDR2 FQNEAQ (reference sequence). CDR3 nucleotide sequence: TGTGCCAGCAGACTCGGCGGGGCCGACTACGAGCAGTACTTC. This gives the protein CASRLGGADYEQYF.

The chain uses TRBV9 and TRBJ2-1; TRBD2 might be the D (6 bases). Germline CDR1 is SGDLS and CDR2 is YYNGEE. The ends were cut back, 0 bases at V and 3 bases at J, with 10 bases in the middle. The CDR3 consists of 15 residues. CDR3 in DNA: TGTGCCAGCAGCGTAGGACTAGGAGGCTACAATGAGCAGTTCTTC. This translates into CASSVGLGGYNEQFF.

CDR3 bases: TGTGCCAGCATGCTGGGTTTCACCGGGGAGCTGTTTTTT. Its protein product is CASMLGFTGELFF. The chain recombines TRBV27 with TRBJ2-2; D remains ambiguous. The CDR3 extends over 13 amino acids. Germline V gene sequence: CDR1 MNHEY, CDR2 SMNVEV (reference sequence). Trimming left V 7 bases short and J 4 bases short, with 10 bases between.

This clonotype was detected only a few times. The chain employs TRBV11-2 and TRBJ2-1, with D unclear. Germline V gene sequence: CDR1 SGHAT, CDR2 FQNNGV. V was shortened by 0 bases and J by 0 bases, with 6 bases between the two germline ends. CDR3 size: 15 residues. The CDR3 here is CASSLEGGSYNEQFF. DNA of the CDR3: TGTGCCAGCAGCTTAGAAGGTGGCTCCTACAATGAGCAGTTCTTC. Full variable domain (remainder filled in from reference TRBV11-2 and TRBJ2-1): EAGVAQSPRYKIIEKRQSVAFWCNPISGHATLYWYQQILGQGPKLLIQFQNNGVVDDSQLPKDRFSAERLKGVDSTLKIQPAKLEDSAVYLCASSLEGGSYNEQFFGPGTRLTVL.

This clonotype was recorded only once. The chain carries TRBV27 and TRBJ2-1, with 13 bases fitting TRBD2. V was clipped by 2 bases and J by 7 bases; unmatched bases: 5. Germline V gene lookup returns CDR1 MNHEY and CDR2 SMNVEV (reference sequence). This CDR3 region has 16 residues. DNA of the CDR3: TGTGCCAGCAGTTTACGAGGGACTAGCGGGGTGAATGAGCAGTTCTTC. Translating gives CASSLRGTSGVNEQFF.

This chain uses TRBV9 with TRBJ2-2; TRBD1 matches at 9 bases. The CDR3 extends over 16 amino acids. The germline V gene encodes CDR1 SGDLS and CDR2 YYNGEE. V gave up 3 bases and J gave up 1 base; unmatched junction bases: 4. The CDR3 nucleotides read TGTGCCAGCAGCGCCCCGGGACAGGGGAACACCGGGGAGCTGTTTTTT. Its protein product is CASSAPGQGNTGELFF.

The rearrangement links TRBV7-8 to TRBJ2-1; a weak D match, TRBD1 (5 bases). Germline CDR1 SGHVS, CDR2 FQNEAQ. V was clipped by 1 base and J by 3 bases, with 13 bases between them. CDR3 length: 16 residues. The CDR3 nucleotides read TGTGCCAGCAGCTTAGTGACAGCTTCTATCTACAATGAGCAGTTCTTC. Protein sequence: CASSLVTASIYNEQFF.

This clonotype turned up a few times. The chain couples TRBV12-3 or TRBV12-4 to TRBJ2-3; 9 nucleotides align to TRBD1. CDR3 length: 14 amino acids. After removal of 5 bases from V and 3 bases from J, the junction contained 3 bases not matched to a gene. CDR3 sequence (DNA): TGTGCCAGCAGTCCCGACAGGGGGACAGATACGCAGTATTTT. Its protein is CASSPDRGTDTQYF.

This rearrangement joins TRBV11-2 to TRBJ2-5; unclear D gene. The CDR3 loop spans 15 amino acids. The V gene lost 1 base and the J gene lost 3 bases, with 12 bases spanning the gap. The germline gives CDR1 SGHAT, CDR2 FQNNGV. The CDR3 protein is CASSLGASGKETQYF. The CDR3 nucleotides read TGTGCCAGCAGCTTAGGGGCTAGTGGAAAAGAGACCCAGTACTTC.

The V gene is TRBV29-1, the J gene TRBJ2-7, with D tentatively TRBD1 (5 bases). The CDR3 sequence is 15 residues long. Germline CDR1 and CDR2: SQVTM and ANQGSEA. With 1 base removed from V and 0 bases from J, the gap between germline ends came to 13 bases. The CDR3 loop is CSVEVAGHLSYEQYF. Here the CDR3 DNA reads TGCAGCGTTGAAGTGGCAGGACATCTCTCCTACGAGCAGTACTTC.

The V gene is TRBV11-2, the J gene TRBJ2-3, with TRBD2 matching over 9 bases. CDR1 and CDR2 from the germline V gene are SGHAT and FQNNGV. Germline trimming cut 5 bases from V and 1 base from J; bases unmatched to any gene: 13. This CDR3 contains 18 residues. The CDR3 bases are TGTGCCAGCAGCCCCACCAACCTAGCGGGATCGGGCACAGATACGCAGTATTTT. The encoded protein is CASSPTNLAGSGTDTQYF.

The gene calls are TRBV7-2 and TRBJ2-3, with unresolved D. The V and J ends lost 3 bases and 2 bases respectively, with 6 bases between them. CDR3 length equals 13 residues. Per germline, CDR1 SGHTA and CDR2 FQGNSA. CDR3 coding DNA: TGTGCCAGCAGCTTCACGTACACAGATACGCAGTATTTT. Translation: CASSFTYTDTQYF.

This clonotype was seen once. V usage is TRBV20-1 and J usage is TRBJ1-2; no clear D gene. Germline V gives CDR1 DFQATT, CDR2 SNEGSKA (reference sequence). The CDR3 has 11 residues. The V end was cut by 4 bases, the J end by 6 bases, with 9 bases between. As DNA, the CDR3 is TGCAGTGCTACCTTGGGAGATGGCTACACCTTC. Protein: CSATLGDGYTF.

The V and J genes are TRBV29-1 and TRBJ2-3, with no clear D. CDR3 size: 15 residues. V lost 6 bases to trimming and J lost 6 bases, with 22 bases between them. From germline, CDR1 is SQVTM and CDR2 ANQGSEA. The CDR3 DNA reads as TGCAGCGTATTGGAGAGTAGCCCCCGGTCCGATACGCAGTATTTT. Residues: CSVLESSPRSDTQYF.

J is TRBJ2-7 and V is TRBV28, with 7 positions matching TRBD2. The CDR3 length is 14 residues. Germline trimming cut 6 bases from V and 3 bases from J; bases unmatched to any gene: 8. Germline CDR1 and CDR2: MDHEN and SYDVKM. CDR3 bases: TGTGCCAGCAGGCCTCCGACTAGCTTCTACGAGCAGTACTTC. Encoded protein: CASRPPTSFYEQYF. The full variable domain, in which reference TRBV28 and TRBJ2-7 provide the parts outside the CDR3, is DVKVTQSSRYLVKRTGEKVFLECVQDMDHENMFWYRQDPGLGLRLIYFSYDVKMKEKGDIPEGYSVSREKKERFSLILESASTNQTSMYLCASRPPTSFYEQYFGPGTRLTVT.

CDR3 in amino acids: CASTLRTGVGYTF. The DNA for the CDR3 is TGTGCCAGCACCCTACGGACAGGGGTCGGCTACACCTTC. This rearrangement joins TRBV5-6 to TRBJ1-2, with TRBD1 matching 9 bases. Per germline, CDR1 SGHDT and CDR2 YYEEEE. This CDR3 region has 13 residues. V dropped 6 bases and J dropped 8; count of bases not matched to a gene: 8.

This chain joins TRBV29-1 and TRBJ2-1; a weak D match, TRBD1 (6 bases). CDR3 size: 10 residues. V was shortened by 5 bases and J by 13 bases, with 12 bases between the two germline ends. The germline V gene encodes CDR1 SQVTM and CDR2 ANQGSEA. DNA of the CDR3: TGCAGCGTTCAAGGGGGACCACAGTTCTTC. This gives the protein CSVQGGPQFF.

The rearrangement joins TRBV19 to TRBJ2-7; D is unclear. Germline V lookup: CDR1 LNHDA, CDR2 SQIVND (reference sequence). V was pared by 2 bases and J by 2 bases, with 13 bases between. CDR3 size: 15 residues. CDR3 DNA: TGTGCCAGTAGTATATCCCAAACTGGGGCCTACGAGCAGTACTTC. Its translation is CASSISQTGAYEQYF.

The V and J genes are TRBV2 and TRBJ2-7; 14 bases are a match to TRBD2. Germline V gene data show CDR1 as SNHLY and CDR2 as FYNNEI. The J segment lost 2 bases and the V segment lost 3 bases, leaving 6 bases of the junction unmatched. CDR3 length: 17 amino acids. CDR3 DNA sequence: TGTGCCAGCAGTGAGAGACTAGCGGGAGGGCCCACCTACGAGCAGTACTTC. Translated: CASSERLAGGPTYEQYF. The whole variable domain, remainder taken from reference TRBV2 and TRBJ2-7, is EPEVTQTPSHQVTQMGQEVILRCVPISNHLYFYWYRQILGQKVEFLVSFYNNEISEKSEIFDDQFSVERPDGSNFTLKIRSTKLEDSAMYFCASSERLAGGPTYEQYFGPGTRLTVT.